This TCR beta chain was sequenced in a study of cytomegalovirus exposure and HLA in healthy donors (dated by TCRdb to about 2017). Background on the whole study: An earlier analysis of some 600 of the donors reported under 300 Gb of sequence data and 117 million unique TCR beta sequences obtained from some 170 million T cells. Of the roughly 390 genotyped donors, about 84% fell in the genetic ancestry cluster associated with self-reported Caucasian donors. Rather than using new phenotypic data, the later analysis identified candidate immune exposures from TCR beta sequences and from how often those sequences occurred across donors. A later analysis re-analyzed previously published TCR beta repertoires from 500 to 700 donors and added high-resolution HLA genotyping to study TCR occurrence patterns. An early release that covered about 640 HLA-typed donors contained about 300 gigabases of sequencing data and 65 million to 100 million unique TCR sequences. The study used immunosequencing to profile the T cell repertoires of 670 or so subjects and linked those repertoires to cytomegalovirus serostatus. The number of typed donors differed by locus: about 629-640 for A, B, C, DRB1 and DQB1; 500 to 550 for DQA1; 606 for DPA1; and about 450 for DPB1. Among some 400 genotyped donors of the cohort, an average of about 240,000 unique TCR beta nucleotide sequences were sequenced per donor, 15% to 20% of them non-productive. Donor age, sex, ethnicity and CMV serostatus were collected together with the repertoire data. A handful of DR-DQ haplotypes were handled as single units for association and clustering because linkage in the cohort was strong. HLA typing covered class I and class II loci at four-digit resolution. Every discovery cohort repertoire had been produced on one sequencing platform. A separate validation cohort of over a hundred different subjects was used in addition to the approximately 640-subject first cohort. In a later genetic analysis, genome-wide SNP genotypes for about 60% of the 666 donors were used, and that subset was treated as a discovery cohort. To decide whether each TCR beta V gene segment behaved as functional or pseudogenic, an earlier analysis of some 600 of the donors relied on high-throughput TCR beta sequencing. The study combined high-throughput TCR immunosequencing, statistical association of individual TCRs with disease status, and machine learning to predict cytomegalovirus infection status. The study aimed to test whether cataloging public T cell receptors could reveal signatures of past pathogen exposure. Beyond this particular receptor, the publication reports: In an earlier analysis of 587 of the donors, most TCR beta V segments appeared in productive rearrangements about 87% or about 30% of the time, broadly matching IMGT annotations. Specific HLA alleles were associated with some 15,000 TCR beta sequences at a false discovery rate of 0.05 in a later analysis. A later genetic analysis associated a missense DCLRE1C variant with V-gene and J-gene trimming of TCR beta chains, and an independent cohort replicated the association. It was suggested by the authors that the approach could potentially be generalized to other disease states and immunological phenotypes. Linkage disequilibrium might explain the correlated functional status among segregating V segments, but an unknown experimental factor could not be excluded. In a later analysis, HLA-associated TCR beta chains were found to be more clonally expanded and to have lower generation probabilities than equally common non-associated chains. In the study, some 160 TCR beta chains were listed as associated with cytomegalovirus. Most TCR sequences were seen in very few donors, while some public TCRs were found in many individuals. In vitro tests confirmed that a few of the cytomegalovirus-associated TCR beta chains recognize cytomegalovirus antigens. According to a later analysis, most CMV-associated TCR beta chains appeared to be HLA-restricted, and the HLA associations seemed to be driven largely by CMV exposure. Because the 87-base-pair reads could not distinguish some IMGT-functional V segments, including TRBV6-2 and TRBV6-3, those segments were excluded. In a later analysis, several top co-occurrence clusters were reported to appear linked to parvovirus B19, influenza, CMV and Epstein-Barr virus. A cluster of highly shared sequence variants was judged likely to be a technical artifact of the sequencing pipeline. In both the original and validation cohorts, the classifier was reported to diagnose cytomegalovirus status with high specificity and sensitivity. Presence/absence analyses assumed roughly uniform sequencing depth across donors, an assumption that may not hold. A later analysis found that TCR association rates varied across HLA loci, with DRB1 alleles showing the most associated TCRs and HLA-C alleles the fewest. Only TCR beta chains were sequenced in this cohort, and the absence of alpha or paired-chain data limited detectable features. In a later genetic analysis, fewer N-insertions in productive TCRs were reported among donors in an Asian-associated ancestry cluster than the roughly 640-donor mean. The earlier analysis of 450 to 700 of the donors excluded about 16 rarely observed V segments, including chromosome 9 orphons, because counts were too low. A further reported finding was that TCR beta sequences accurately predicted the HLA-A and HLA-B alleles for most subjects in the first cohort. The only immune exposure information available for the cohort was CMV serostatus. Because HLA typing was unavailable for some donors at each locus, only the typed subset was used in association tests. Strong co-occurrence of HLA alleles, especially DR and DQ, made assigning TCR associations to individual alleles difficult.

In total, over 600 healthy bone marrow donors made up the cohort. Cohort members were all nominally healthy when sampled, although unrecorded immune exposures were likely present. The donor was CMV seronegative and was included in the group of several hundred seronegative cohort members. Every donor gave a peripheral blood sample, and the peripheral blood mononuclear cells from that sample were used for TCR beta sequencing. The Qiagen DNeasy Blood Extraction Kit was used to extract genomic DNA from the blood cell samples. Libraries came from the immunoSEQ multiplex PCR assay. For the multiplex PCR, a mixture combining 60 forward primers for TCR Vbeta segments and 13 reverse primers for TCR Jbeta segments was used. The CDR3 region of rearranged TCR beta genes was amplified from genomic DNA with a multiplex PCR assay. The Illumina HiSeq System was used to sequence the amplified TCR beta libraries as 87-base-pair reads. In the original analysis: A later analysis tallied roughly 76 million unique TCR beta chains across the 550 to 850 repertoires, and some 12 million of those chains were shared by two or more donors. Raw reads were error-corrected and collapsed into unique sequences with a nearest-neighbor algorithm that merged closely related sequences to remove PCR and sequencing errors. CDR3 sequences were aligned to IMGT reference sequences to assign V, D and J gene segments. For a sequence to be retained, at least a six-nucleotide match to both a V gene segment and a J gene segment was required. Rearrangements were called productive when the CDR3 lacked stop codons and stayed in frame with V and J; all others were non-productive. Following IMGT convention, CDR3 was defined as the stretch from the second conserved V-encoded cysteine to the conserved J-encoded phenylalanine. The earlier analysis of roughly 590 of the donors excluded any sequence lacking an unambiguous match to a single V gene segment. An earlier analysis of some 610 of the donors called V segments functional above 56.7% productive rearrangements and segregating when the between-donor standard deviation exceeded 5%. A statistical classification framework was built to diagnose cytomegalovirus status from the catalog of TCR beta chain sequences. V and J gene assignment, in a later analysis, came from comparing TCR nucleotide sequences with IMGT/GENE-DB human TR gene sequences. In a later analysis, CDR3 sequences and most-parsimonious VDJ recombination scenarios were assigned using the TCRdist pipeline. A later analysis defined each TCR beta chain by its CDR3 amino acid sequence plus V-gene family, and excluded reads lacking a unique V-gene family. As a way to deal with suspected cross-contamination and a sequencing artifact, a later analysis dropped approximately 590 nucleotide sequences that were highly shared and had low generation probability. For each public chain, a later analysis derived a clonal expansion index from normalized ranks of inferred template counts within each repertoire. Generation probabilities in a later analysis came from a VDJ recombination model fitted to out-of-frame rearrangements, and those results were checked against IGoR. A later analysis scored TCR-TCR, TCR-HLA and TCR-CMV co-occurrence with hypergeometric tests, applying a repertoire-size bias correction to TCR pairs. A later analysis estimated false discovery rates by permuting HLA or CMV assignments 20 times. In a later analysis, co-occurring TCRs were grouped with DBSCAN, and TCRdist sequence similarity was added when clustering was performed within HLA-allele-positive subsets. For co-occurrence clustering, repertoires with fewer than 30,000 or more than 120,000 public chains were excluded, along with five repertoires with anomalous nucleotide sharing. Drawn from immuneACCESS, this table holds only the in-frame rearrangements with V and J called that TCRdb kept. Clones are partly lost; checked studies trace under half to an unresolved V gene and leave the rest unexplained. V and J calls and clone size are copied from that table; D and trimming were computed from the DNA. The table for this sample lists 160,000 or so clones; about 77% of them were counted only once. Roughly 1.3% of the sample goes to the ten largest clones.

Based on the germline V gene, the CDR1 and CDR2 sequences are MDHEN and SYDVKM. V is reduced by 10 bases and J by 4 bases, leaving a spacing of 22 bases between them. The CDR3 starts with the cysteine, ends with the phenylalanine, and has 15 residues. The CDR3 DNA has 45 bases and is translated from base 1. This clone has more than one count but fewer than ten. The antigen it recognizes is unknown. No much larger clone is present one base from it, and per-base qualities are unavailable. The chain is encoded by TRBV28 joined to TRBJ1-2; TRBD1 could be the D gene, as 6 bases match. Sequenced material: PBMCs. This sequence originates from a woman aged 45 to 65 in good health and CMV-seronegative. Here is the DNA: TGTGCCACTACTACTGGACAGCCCCGGGGCTATGGCTACACCTTC. The translation is CATTTGQPRGYGYTF.